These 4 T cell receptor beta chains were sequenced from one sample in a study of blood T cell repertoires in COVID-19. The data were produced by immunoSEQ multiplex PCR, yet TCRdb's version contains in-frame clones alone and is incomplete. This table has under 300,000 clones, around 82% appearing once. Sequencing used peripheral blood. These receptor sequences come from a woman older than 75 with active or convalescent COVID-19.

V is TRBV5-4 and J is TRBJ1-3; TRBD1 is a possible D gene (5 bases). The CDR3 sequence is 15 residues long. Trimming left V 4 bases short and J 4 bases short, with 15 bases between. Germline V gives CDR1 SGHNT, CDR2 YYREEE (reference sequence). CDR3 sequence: CASSPSGGVGNTIYF. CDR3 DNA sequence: TGTGCCAGCAGCCCGTCGGGGGGAGTAGGAAACACCATATATTTT.

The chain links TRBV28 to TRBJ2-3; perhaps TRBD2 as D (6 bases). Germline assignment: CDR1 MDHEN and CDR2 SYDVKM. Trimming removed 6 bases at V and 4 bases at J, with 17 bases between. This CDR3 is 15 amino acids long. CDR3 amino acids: CASRLGGAAPDTQYF. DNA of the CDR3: TGTGCCAGCAGACTGGGCGGGGCTGCACCAGATACGCAGTATTTT.

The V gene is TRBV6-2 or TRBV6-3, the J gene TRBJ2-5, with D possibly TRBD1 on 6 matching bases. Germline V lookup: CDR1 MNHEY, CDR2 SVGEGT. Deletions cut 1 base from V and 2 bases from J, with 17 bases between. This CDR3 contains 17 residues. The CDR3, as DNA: TGTGCCAGCAGTTACTACGCTGGGGCAGGGACACAAGAGACCCAGTACTTC. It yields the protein CASSYYAGAGTQETQYF.

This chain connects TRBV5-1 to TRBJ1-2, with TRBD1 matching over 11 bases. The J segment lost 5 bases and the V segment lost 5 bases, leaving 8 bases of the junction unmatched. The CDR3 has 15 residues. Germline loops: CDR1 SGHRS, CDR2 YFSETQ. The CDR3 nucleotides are TGCGCCAGCAGTCAAAGCGGACAGGGGGCGTATGGCTACACCTTC. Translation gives CASSQSGQGAYGYTF.